This record looks at one TCR beta chain sequence and its context. Its target is unknown. The source of the sample is a study of Ad26.COV2.S vaccination and SARS-CoV-2 variants. The overall study: Donor was assigned to the Ad26.COV2.S arm of trial COV1001. Ad26.COV2.S, an intramuscular injection, was given once or twice 56 days apart. Study-wide points: Greater spike-specific TCR breadth was seen in vaccine recipients than in placebo recipients.

The CDR3 length is 15 residues. Looked up from germline, CDR1 is MNHEY and CDR2 is SVGAGI. V lost 0 bases and J 7 bases, leaving 13 bases between the germline ends. Treatment indicated: 15 to 20 received Ad26.COV2.S at low or high dose, single or two shots; a few received placebo; per-sample allocation not given. Samples analyzed were those drawn on day 63 after the first vaccine or placebo injection. Produced via immunoSEQ multiplex PCR; TCRdb's table is partial and in-frame only. The sample holds about 460,000 clones, 80% to 90% seen once. This TCR was sampled from a person between 18 and 65 years old who received the Ad26.COV2.S COVID-19 vaccine or a placebo. This rearrangement joins TRBV6-5 to TRBJ2-1; D possibly corresponds to TRBD2 (5 bases). The specimen was peripheral blood, collected in a trial of Ad26.COV2.S vaccine versus placebo. CDR3 bases: TGTGCCAGCAGTTACTCGACCCGTCGGGGTAATGAGCAGTTCTTC. Encoded protein: CASSYSTRRGNEQFF.